Presented here are 28 T cell receptor beta chains from one specimen sequenced in a study of T cell clusters in autoimmune cytopenias. TRB was amplified from approximately 230 ng of peripheral blood genomic DNA per sample. Multiplex touch-down PCR amplified TRB using TRB-A and TRB-B pools in one tube. TCRdb derives one entry per CDR3 protein from the multiplex PCR reads, leaving out DNA. Across approximately 12,000 distinct CDR3 sequences, the top ten clones capture around 3.1% of the sample. Sequencing was done on a sample of peripheral blood. These receptors all come from a human donor with an autoimmune cytopenia or autoimmune hepatitis (not recorded which).

V and J are TRBV7-2 and TRBJ2-6; with no DNA, the TCRdb D assignment of TRBD2 cannot be verified. The CDR3 runs to 19 residues. Germline CDR1 and CDR2: SGHTA and FQGNSA. CDR3 region: CASSWGWASGPSGANVLTF.

The chain links TRBV6-5 to TRBJ2-5; the TCRdb D gene call, TRBD1, has no DNA to confirm it. Germline CDR1 reads MNHEY; CDR2 reads SVGAGI. The length of the CDR3 is 14 residues. This CDR3 reads CASSYLSGGETQYF.

The gene calls are TRBV18 and TRBJ1-1; as DNA is missing, the TRBD1 call by TCRdb cannot be tested. Looked up from germline, CDR1 is KGHSH and CDR2 is LQKENI. CDR3 length: 12 amino acids. The CDR3 here is CASSLHRVVAFF.

The genes are TRBV30 and TRBJ1-3. The CDR3 is 15 residues long. CDR1 is GTSNPN and CDR2 is SVGIG in the germline V gene (reference sequence). The CDR3 sequence: CAWGDGSRVANTIYF.

The chain employs TRBV12-3 or TRBV12-4 and TRBJ2-1; TCRdb outputs TRBD2, but without DNA this stays unchecked. This CDR3 comprises 17 residues. CDR3 loop: CASRGTSGRGSYNEQFF.

J is TRBJ2-7 and V is TRBV12-3 or TRBV12-4. The CDR3 is 11 amino acids. The chain's CDR3 is CASSSEYEQYF.

This clonotype is classed as medium-sized by frequency. This sequence joins TRBV15 and TRBJ2-1; TCRdb returns TRBD1, unconfirmable since there is no DNA. The CDR3 contains 14 residues. Germline CDR1 is LNHNV and CDR2 is YYDKDF (reference sequence). This chain's CDR3 is CATSREIRGNEQFF.

The chain employs TRBV19 and TRBJ1-1; TCRdb outputs TRBD1, but without DNA this stays unchecked. Germline CDR1 reads LNHDA; CDR2 reads SQIVND (reference sequence). The CDR3 is made up of 16 amino acids. CDR3: CASSRTSGQGYTEAFF.

This clonotype is deemed medium-sized by its frequency. The J gene is TRBJ2-5, the V gene TRBV6-6. CDR3 size: 11 residues. CDR1 is MNHNY and CDR2 is SVGAGI in the germline V gene (reference sequence). The CDR3 reads CASRLFETQYF.

This clonotype is labeled medium-sized based on frequency. CDR3 loop: CASAGTHYTGELFF. The rearrangement links TRBV6-5 to TRBJ2-2; TCRdb designates TRBD2, a call that cannot be tested without DNA. The CDR3 is 14 amino acids. Germline loops: CDR1 MNHEY, CDR2 SVGAGI.

V gene TRBV27 combines with J gene TRBJ2-2; no DNA is available, so the TRBD1 call from TCRdb remains unchecked. The CDR3 loop spans 15 amino acids. Per germline, CDR1 MNHEY and CDR2 SMNVEV (reference sequence). This CDR3 reads CASSLRGTGIGELFF.

The V gene is TRBV6-6, the J gene TRBJ1-4. Looked up from germline, CDR1 is MNHNY and CDR2 is SVGAGI (reference sequence). This CDR3 contains 15 residues. Here the CDR3 reads CASSYPIRAHEKLFF.

Frequency places this clonotype as medium-sized (0.01 to 0.1%). The V call is TRBV19, the J call TRBJ2-5; there is no DNA to check the TCRdb D call of TRBD2. Germline V CDR1 and CDR2: LNHDA, SQIVND (reference sequence). This CDR3 region has 15 residues. The CDR3 is CASSIIPSGDGTQYF.

The genes are TRBV10-3 and TRBJ2-3. The CDR3 sequence is 14 residues long. Germline V gives CDR1 ENHRY, CDR2 SYGVKD. The CDR3 protein is CAISGRQPTDTQYF.

CDR3 sequence reads: CASRDVEAGFRETQYF. The J gene is TRBJ2-5, the V gene TRBV6-1. This CDR3 is 16 amino acids long. Germline lookup yields CDR1 MNHNS and CDR2 SASEGT.

The chain's CDR3 is CASSLTMSGRSYNEQFF. The chain joins TRBV28 to TRBJ2-1; TCRdb gives TRBD2 as the D gene, but with no DNA this cannot be confirmed. Germline CDR1 reads MDHEN; CDR2 reads SYDVKM. The CDR3 totals 17 residues. The full variable domain, completed using reference TRBV28 and TRBJ2-1, is DVKVTQSSRYLVKRTGEKVFLECVQDMDHENMFWYRQDPGLGLRLIYFSYDVKMKEKGDIPEGYSVSREKKERFSLILESASTNQTSMYLCASSLTMSGRSYNEQFFGPGTRLTVL.

The V and J genes are TRBV19 and TRBJ2-3; TCRdb indicates TRBD2, and absent DNA this call remains unverified. The CDR3 spans 17 residues. Germline values: CDR1 LNHDA, CDR2 SQIVND (reference sequence). The CDR3 spells CASSKAGTSGRADKQYF.

The J gene is TRBJ2-1, the V gene TRBV5-6. The CDR3 covers 16 residues. Germline V lookup: CDR1 SGHDT, CDR2 YYEEEE. CDR3 residues: CASSLRVGSSYNEQFF.

This clonotype ranks as medium-sized in terms of frequency. The CDR3 sequence is CATSNPHRAGANVLTF. This chain connects TRBV15 to TRBJ2-6. Looked up from germline, CDR1 is LNHNV and CDR2 is YYDKDF (reference sequence). This CDR3 is built from 16 residues.

The chain recombines TRBV7-9 with TRBJ2-7. This CDR3 is built from 12 residues. The V gene's germline CDR1 is SEHNR and CDR2 FQNEAQ (reference sequence). CDR3 loop: CASSVLPYEQYF.

The V and J genes are TRBV12-3 or TRBV12-4 and TRBJ1-1; the TCRdb call, TRBD1, lacks DNA for checking. The CDR3 is made up of 16 amino acids. The CDR3 sequence is CASSFRDRGMNTEAFF.

By frequency, this clonotype is medium-sized. The V gene is TRBV12-3 or TRBV12-4, the J gene TRBJ2-5; there is no DNA to check the TCRdb D call of TRBD2. The CDR3 runs 15 residues. CDR3 sequence reads: CASSSGLAGWETQYF.

The rearrangement joins TRBV27 to TRBJ2-1; absent DNA, TCRdb's TRBD2 call cannot be checked. This CDR3 has 15 residues. From germline, CDR1 is MNHEY and CDR2 SMNVEV (reference sequence). CDR3 protein: CASSLSGLIYNEQFF.

By frequency, this clonotype is medium-sized. The chain carries TRBV11-1 and TRBJ2-5; TCRdb lists TRBD2, though no DNA is available to test this call. From germline, CDR1 is SGHAT and CDR2 FQDESV (reference sequence). This CDR3 region has 16 residues. This chain's CDR3 is CASSDMILLAEETQYF.

This rearrangement joins TRBV5-4 to TRBJ2-5; TCRdb selects TRBD1, and the lack of DNA leaves this call unchecked. This CDR3 spans 14 amino acids. The germline V gene has CDR1 SGHNT and CDR2 YYREEE (reference sequence). Here the CDR3 reads CASSLVDRRETQYF.

This sequence joins TRBV18 and TRBJ2-7; TCRdb's D call, TRBD1, is unchecked because there is no DNA. Germline-derived CDR1 and CDR2 are KGHSH and LQKENI. This CDR3 has 13 residues. CDR3 residues: CASSRGQSYEQYF.

This clonotype ranks as medium-sized in terms of frequency. The chain combines TRBV6-1 with TRBJ2-3; TCRdb's D call, TRBD1, is unchecked because there is no DNA. The CDR3 is made up of 13 amino acids. CDR1 and CDR2 (germline): MNHNS, SASEGT. The CDR3 sequence is CASSEKDPGTQYF.

The gene calls are TRBV12-3 or TRBV12-4 and TRBJ2-7. The CDR3 sequence is 13 residues long. The CDR3 sequence: CASSRTGYYEQYF.